This section outlines one T cell receptor beta chain sequence together with its context. V was cut by 6 bases and J by 2 bases, with 16 bases left in between. Germline V CDR1 and CDR2: KGHDR, SFDVKD. This CDR3 is built from 16 residues. In TCRdb, the RACE reads were re-called with MiXCR into one record per CDR3 protein. Here the sample spans over 70,000 distinct CDR3 sequences, 11% being singletons. The source of the sample is a study of human T cells and chemical hapten exposure. Overall study: Patients received weekly diphenylcyclopropenone doses to the scalp throughout the approximately 25-week study.

Time point indicated: patch test 2, 6 weeks after DPC sensitization. The treatment is: therapeutic diphenylcyclopropenone sensitization with weekly scalp DPC. This chain uses TRBV24-1 with TRBJ2-1; D might be TRBD2 (6 bases). The specimen comprised whole blood, sampled in connection with sensitization to the hapten diphenylcyclopropenone (DPC). The source of this sequence is a man between 18 and 35 years old with alopecia areata. Some clones in this sample may be carry-over from other donors' samples. This CDR3 reads CATSTRRTGAYNEQFF. CDR3 DNA: TGTGCCACCAGTACCCGGAGGACGGGGGCCTACAATGAGCAGTTCTTC.